What follows are 4 T cell receptor beta chains derived from one specimen sequenced in a study of blood T cell repertoires in COVID-19. Profiling relied on immunoSEQ multiplex PCR, and the TCRdb table lists in-frame clones only, not all of them. The sample contains some 210,000 clones, roughly 82% of which appear only once. The sample was peripheral blood. The origin of the receptors is a middle-aged woman with acute or convalescent COVID-19.

The chain is built from TRBV4-3 and TRBJ2-3; tentatively, D is TRBD2 (5 bases). The CDR3 has 16 residues. The V end was cut by 5 bases, the J end by 4 bases, with 19 bases between. Germline-derived CDR1 and CDR2 are LGHNA and YSLEER. CDR3 sequence: CASSGGLAASADTQYF. CDR3 in DNA: TGCGCCAGCAGCGGCGGGCTAGCCGCAAGCGCAGATACGCAGTATTTT.

This rearrangement joins TRBV5-6 to TRBJ2-1, with 7 bases lining up with TRBD1. There are 14 residues in the CDR3. Unmatched junction bases numbered 7, after V lost 1 base and J lost 9 bases. Germline-derived CDR1 and CDR2 are SGHDT and YYEEEE. As DNA, the CDR3 is TGTGCCAGCAGCTTGTGGTATCCAGGGGGTGAGCAGTTCTTC. Amino acid sequence: CASSLWYPGGEQFF.

The DNA of the CDR3 is TGTGCCAGCAGTGCCAGGGGCATCGGTGAAAAACTGTTTTTT. Protein product: CASSARGIGEKLFF. V gene TRBV27 combines with J gene TRBJ1-4; a possible D gene is TRBD1 (6 bases). V lost 5 bases, J lost 7 bases, and 14 bases lay in between. Germline V gives CDR1 MNHEY, CDR2 SMNVEV (reference sequence). CDR3 length: 14 amino acids.

The chain couples TRBV6-2 or TRBV6-3 to TRBJ2-1; tentatively, D is TRBD2 (6 bases). CDR3 size: 18 residues. The V end was cut by 3 bases, the J end by 0 bases, with 18 bases between. Germline loops: CDR1 MNHEY, CDR2 SVGEGT. The DNA for the CDR3 is TGTGCCAGCAGTTATCCCCTAGCGCTAAGGAGCTCCTACAATGAGCAGTTCTTC. Translation: CASSYPLALRSSYNEQFF.